A single TCR beta chain is shown here with its context. Antigen specificity is unknown. The data belong to a study of shared clonotypes between healthy human individuals. In the study overall: Each donor had three CD4 naive, three CD4 memory, two CD8 naive and one CD8 memory plate. The study's findings and limits: A small donor pool kept down the genetic and exposure-history diversity that was represented. Relative to their counterparts shared across all four donors, non-shared clonotypes exhibited diminished generation probabilities.

Generated by immunoSEQ multiplex PCR, the TCRdb table keeps only in-frame clones and is missing some. The repertoire holds hundreds of thousands of clones, 90% to 96% seen once, with roughly 0.06% in the top ten. The germline V gene has CDR1 MDHEN and CDR2 SYDVKM. J was trimmed by 2 bases and V by 5 bases; bases with no gene match: 12. The CDR3 has 18 amino acids. The study enrolled healthy HIV-negative adults without recent acute infections or vaccinations as donors. The origin of this receptor is a woman aged 30 to 39 in good health. V and J are TRBV28 and TRBJ2-1; 10 bases agree with TRBD1. Input material: naive CD4+ T cells sorted from blood. Subset specified: CD45RA+ positively selected. The chain's CDR3 is CASSLTYMGQGTYNEQFF. The CDR3 nucleotides are TGTGCCAGCAGTCTGACTTACATGGGACAGGGGACCTACAATGAGCAGTTCTTC.